Below are 9 T cell receptor beta chains sequenced from a single sample in a study of cytomegalovirus exposure and HLA in healthy donors. Assay: immunoSEQ multiplex PCR; the TCRdb copy retains only in-frame clones and omits some. The sample shows just over 80,000 clones, approximately 96% of them seen only once. Material for sequencing was PBMCs. The receptors shown here come from a woman under 30 in good health and CMV-seronegative.

This clone was detected once. J is TRBJ2-7 and V is TRBV7-6, with D maybe TRBD2 (5 bases). The germline V and J ends were trimmed by 3 bases and 2 bases, with 8 bases remaining between them. There are 13 residues in the CDR3. In germline, CDR1 is SGHVS, CDR2 FNYEAQ. The CDR3 protein is CASSFEGTYEQYF. Written as DNA, the CDR3 is TGTGCCAGCAGCTTCGAGGGAACCTACGAGCAGTACTTC.

The chain carries TRBV18 and TRBJ2-7; 8 bases line up with TRBD2. The CDR3 spans 15 residues. V was pared by 3 bases and J by 3 bases, with 7 bases of the junction left unmatched. The germline V gene encodes CDR1 KGHSH and CDR2 LQKENI. In nucleotides, the CDR3 is TGTGCCAGCTCACCCTCGGGGGGGGGCTTCTACGAGCAGTACTTC. Translating gives CASSPSGGGFYEQYF.

The chain combines TRBV6-6 with TRBJ2-5; a weak D match, TRBD1 (6 bases). Trimming removed 6 bases from V and 3 bases from J, with 8 bases in between. Germline CDR1 and CDR2: MNHNY and SVGAGI (reference sequence). The CDR3 extends over 12 amino acids. The chain's CDR3 is CASRRTEETQYF. CDR3 nucleotide sequence: TGTGCCAGCAGACGGACAGAAGAGACCCAGTACTTC.

The chain uses TRBV5-1 and TRBJ2-7; the match to TRBD1 covers 10 bases. The CDR3 has 15 residues. V lost 5 bases and J lost 0; bases outside the gene matches: 5. Germline V gene data show CDR1 as SGHRS and CDR2 as YFSETQ. The CDR3 nucleotides read TGCGCCAGCAGTCAACGACAGGGGGCCTCCTACGAGCAGTACTTC. It specifies CASSQRQGASYEQYF.

The rearrangement uses TRBV30 and TRBJ2-7; 7 nucleotides match TRBD1. CDR3 length equals 14 residues. Looked up from germline, CDR1 is GTSNPN and CDR2 is SVGIG (reference sequence). Losses at the gene ends were 2 bases for V and 4 bases for J; bases not matched to a gene: 8. The CDR3 DNA reads as TGTGCCTGGAGTCCCCGACAGGGCCCTTACGAGCAGTACTTC. Residues: CAWSPRQGPYEQYF.

The V and J genes are TRBV7-2 and TRBJ2-7; 7 nucleotides line up with TRBD2. V lost 6 bases, J lost 6 bases, and 5 bases stayed unmatched. This CDR3 contains 12 residues. From germline, CDR1 is SGHTA and CDR2 FQGNSA. This CDR3 is CASRREPGEQYF. CDR3 bases: TGTGCCAGCAGGCGGGAGCCGGGCGAGCAGTACTTC.

The chain uses TRBV7-2 and TRBJ2-7, with TRBD1 matching 9 bases. V lost 3 bases and J lost 6; bases outside the gene matches: 21. In germline, CDR1 is SGHTA, CDR2 FQGNSA. The CDR3 has 19 residues. The DNA of the CDR3 is TGTGCCAGCAGCTTTGATATATCTTTTGGCGGGACAGGGATTAGCGAGCAGTACTTC. Protein: CASSFDISFGGTGISEQYF.

The CDR3 loop reads CASSQSRQAKNIQYF. In DNA, the CDR3 is TGCGCCAGCAGTCAATCGAGACAGGCCAAAAACATTCAGTACTTC. The chain carries TRBV23-1 and TRBJ2-4; maybe TRBD1 (5 bases). TRBV23-1 is sorted into the ORF group, with uncertain function. The ends were cut back, 0 bases at V and 1 base at J, with 7 bases in the middle. This CDR3 contains 15 residues.

The rearrangement uses TRBV30 and TRBJ1-1, with D uncertain. The CDR3 runs 13 residues. Germline-derived CDR1 and CDR2 are GTSNPN and SVGIG (reference sequence). Trimming left V 0 bases short and J 6 bases short, with 11 bases between. CDR3 region: CAWSVFGSAEAFF. The CDR3 DNA is TGTGCCTGGAGTGTATTCGGAAGCGCTGAAGCTTTCTTT.